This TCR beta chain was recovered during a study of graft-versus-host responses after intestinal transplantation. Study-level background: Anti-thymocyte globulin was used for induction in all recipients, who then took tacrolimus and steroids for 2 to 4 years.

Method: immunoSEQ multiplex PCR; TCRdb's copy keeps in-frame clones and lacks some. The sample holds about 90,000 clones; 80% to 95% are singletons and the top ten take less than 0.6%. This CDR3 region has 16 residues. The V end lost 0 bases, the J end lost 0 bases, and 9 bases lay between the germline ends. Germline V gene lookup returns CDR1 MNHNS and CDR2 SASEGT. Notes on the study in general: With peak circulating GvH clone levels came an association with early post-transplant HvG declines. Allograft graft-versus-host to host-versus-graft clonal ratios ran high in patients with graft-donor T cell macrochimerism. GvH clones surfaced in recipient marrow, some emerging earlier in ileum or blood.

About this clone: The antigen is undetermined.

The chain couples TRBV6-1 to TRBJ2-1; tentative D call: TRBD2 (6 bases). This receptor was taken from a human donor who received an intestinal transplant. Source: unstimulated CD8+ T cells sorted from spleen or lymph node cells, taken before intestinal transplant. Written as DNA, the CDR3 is TGTGCCAGCAGTGAAGCCCGGCGGGGCTCCTACAATGAGCAGTTCTTC. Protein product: CASSEARRGSYNEQFF.